There are a few counts of the clone carrying this T cell receptor beta chain. Antigen specificity is unknown. Germline trimming cut 9 bases from V and 5 bases from J; bases unmatched to any gene: 13. The CDR3 runs 16 residues. The data derive from a study of T-cell memory formation after mild COVID-19. Study-level background: The study found TCR clusters largely donor specific. Broader study findings: Some SARS-CoV-2-responding clones were already detected in memory before infection.

Constant-segment primers and 5'RACE yielded cDNA libraries for TCR alpha and TCR beta, each carrying sample barcodes and UMIs. MiXCR was run by TCRdb on the 5' RACE reads, yielding one entry per CDR3 protein. The sample contains about 100,000 distinct CDR3 sequences, approximately 12% of which appear only once. The V and J genes are TRBV12-3 or TRBV12-4 and TRBJ2-1, with 10 nucleotides matching TRBD1. This sequence was found in a man between 18 and 29 years old who had mild COVID-19 (a few samples of this study predate the infection). Cell type and time point are not known. Specimen: PBMCs or a T cell subset sorted from them (not recorded which). The CDR3 sequence: CASHTTGGVSDNEQFF. CDR3 nucleotide sequence: TGTGCCAGTCACACGACAGGGGGCGTATCGGACAATGAGCAGTTCTTC.